A single sample is the source of the 30 T cell receptor beta chains below, sequenced in a study of control samples from healthy donors and cancer patients. This table comes from immunoSEQ multiplex PCR, and its TCRdb copy is limited to in-frame clones, with some not included. The repertoire has about 95,000 clones, about 88% of them found once; the top ten carry over 13%. The sample was blood. The receptors stem from a woman aged 70-85 years in good health.

This clone was observed a single time. This rearrangement joins TRBV9 to TRBJ2-7; no clear D gene. The V and J ends lost 4 bases and 2 bases respectively, with 13 bases between them. Germline CDR1 is SGDLS and CDR2 is YYNGEE. The CDR3 spans 14 residues. CDR3 sequence (DNA): TGTGCCAGCAGCATTGGACCTTTTACCTACGAGCAGTACTTC. Amino acid sequence: CASSIGPFTYEQYF.

CDR3 coding DNA: TGTGCCGCCCAGGGAGCAGGAGAATCTGGCTACACCTTC. Residues: CAAQGAGESGYTF. The V call is TRBV10-3, the J call TRBJ1-2; a weak D match, TRBD1 (5 bases). Germline loops: CDR1 ENHRY, CDR2 SYGVKD. V was trimmed by 11 bases and J by 7 bases, leaving 20 bases between them. CDR3 length: 13 residues.

The CDR3: CATSFQRGASRDIQYF. DNA for the CDR3: TGTGCCACCAGCTTCCAGCGGGGGGCCTCCCGGGACATTCAGTACTTC. This chain connects TRBV15 to TRBJ2-4, with 9 nucleotides matching TRBD2. Germline V gives CDR1 LNHNV, CDR2 YYDKDF (reference sequence). V dropped 5 bases and J dropped 8; count of bases not matched to a gene: 13. The CDR3 runs to 16 residues.

The chain recombines TRBV7-8 with TRBJ1-6; the D is unclear. Trimming removed 3 bases from V and 7 bases from J, with 13 bases in between. CDR1 and CDR2 (germline): SGHVS, FQNEAQ. This CDR3 comprises 15 residues. CDR3: CASSFPAGPNSPLHF. CDR3 nucleotides: TGTGCCAGCAGCTTTCCCGCCGGACCCAATTCACCCCTCCACTTT.

The chain employs TRBV6-5 and TRBJ2-7, with 7 positions matching TRBD2. Germline trimming cut 10 bases from V and 3 bases from J; bases unmatched to any gene: 9. Germline V lookup: CDR1 MNHEY, CDR2 SVGAGI. CDR3 size: 13 residues. The CDR3 loop is CATSRAGVYEQYF. As DNA, the CDR3 is TGTGCCACGAGCCGGGCGGGGGTCTACGAGCAGTACTTC.

The chain joins TRBV20-1 to TRBJ2-1, with D perhaps matching TRBD2 (6 bases). The ends were cut back, 3 bases at V and 3 bases at J, with 15 bases in the middle. CDR1 is DFQATT and CDR2 is SNEGSKA in the germline V gene (reference sequence). The CDR3 sequence is 15 residues long. The CDR3 protein is CSASDSGRIYNEQFF. CDR3 in DNA: TGCAGTGCTAGTGACAGCGGGCGTATCTACAATGAGCAGTTCTTC.

This chain links TRBV6-5 with TRBJ1-5; D not certain. The CDR3 sequence is 15 residues long. The V and J ends lost 0 bases and 5 bases respectively, with 11 bases between them. Germline-derived CDR1 and CDR2 are MNHEY and SVGAGI. The CDR3 here is CASSYSPGMDQPQHF. CDR3 nucleotide sequence: TGTGCCAGCAGTTACTCCCCCGGGATGGATCAGCCCCAGCATTTT.

The chain links TRBV14 to TRBJ2-5; D perhaps matches TRBD1 (5 bases). Trimming removed 3 bases at V and 6 bases at J, with 14 bases between. Germline V gene sequence: CDR1 SGHDN, CDR2 FVKESK. The CDR3 loop spans 14 amino acids. Written as DNA, the CDR3 is TGTGCCAGCAGCCAGCAGACAGTCGGACAGACCCAGTACTTC. Translated, it gives CASSQQTVGQTQYF.

The chain carries TRBV19 and TRBJ1-1; tentatively, D is TRBD1 (6 bases). The germline V and J ends were trimmed by 3 bases and 4 bases, with 21 bases remaining between them. Germline V lookup: CDR1 LNHDA, CDR2 SQIVND (reference sequence). The CDR3 contains 17 residues. CDR3: CASSISPYRALGTEAFF. Here the CDR3 DNA reads TGTGCCAGTAGTATCTCCCCCTACAGGGCGTTGGGCACTGAAGCTTTCTTT.

There are a few counts of this clone. Written as DNA, the CDR3 is TGTGCCTGGAATCGGGGTAGCGGGGGACTCACAGATACGCAGTATTTT. Protein: CAWNRGSGGLTDTQYF. The chain combines TRBV30 with TRBJ2-3; 9 positions agree with TRBD2. Germline lookup yields CDR1 GTSNPN and CDR2 SVGIG (reference sequence). Losses at the gene ends were 4 bases for V and 2 bases for J; bases not matched to a gene: 10. CDR3 length: 16 residues.

The CDR3 is CASREYNEQFF. The CDR3, as DNA: TGTGCCAGCAGGGAATACAATGAGCAGTTCTTC. V gene TRBV12-3 or TRBV12-4 combines with J gene TRBJ2-1, with D unresolved. Trimming left V 6 bases short and J 4 bases short, with 4 bases between. This CDR3 region has 11 residues.

The count of this clone is one. This sequence joins TRBV2 and TRBJ2-3; D may be TRBD1 or TRBD2 (6 bases each). V gave up 2 bases and J gave up 1 base, with 10 bases separating them. The CDR3 has 15 residues. Germline assignment: CDR1 SNHLY and CDR2 FYNNEI. This chain's CDR3 is CASSEMGGRTDTQYF. CDR3 bases: TGTGCCAGCAGTGAAATGGGGGGCCGCACAGATACGCAGTATTTT.

The chain has TRBV5-1 and TRBJ1-1; no reliable D call. CDR3 size: 13 residues. The V gene's germline CDR1 is SGHRS and CDR2 YFSETQ. Trimming shortened V by 0 bases and J by 4 bases, and 7 bases separated the two germline ends. CDR3 nucleotides: TGCGCCAGCAGCTTGGGGCAGGTCACTGAAGCTTTCTTT. It yields the protein CASSLGQVTEAFF.

The chain joins TRBV15 to TRBJ1-2; D gene unclear. CDR3 length: 12 amino acids. Per germline, CDR1 LNHNV and CDR2 YYDKDF (reference sequence). The germline V and J ends were trimmed by 4 bases and 6 bases, with 9 bases remaining between them. The CDR3 is CATSINGNGYTF. CDR3 coding DNA: TGTGCCACCAGCATTAATGGTAATGGCTACACCTTC. Together with reference TRBV15 and TRBJ1-2, the CDR3 gives the full variable domain: DAMVIQNPRYQVTQFGKPVTLSCSQTLNHNVMYWYQQKSSQAPKLLFHYYDKDFNNEADTPDNFQSRRPNTSFCFLDIRSPGLGDTAMYLCATSINGNGYTFGSGTRLTVV.

The chain has TRBV5-1 and TRBJ1-4; tentative D call: TRBD1 (6 bases). The CDR3 is 16 amino acids. Germline CDR1 reads SGHRS; CDR2 reads YFSETQ. V dropped 4 bases and J dropped 4 bases, with 17 bases sitting between them. CDR3 DNA: TGCGCCAGCAGCACCGGGGGCTCCGCAAATAATGAAAAACTGTTTTTT. Protein: CASSTGGSANNEKLFF.

The rearrangement uses TRBV7-9 and TRBJ2-2; 12 bases line up with TRBD2. Germline loops: CDR1 SEHNR, CDR2 FQNEAQ (reference sequence). V was clipped by 5 bases and J by 6 bases; unmatched bases: 4. The CDR3 has 15 amino acids. This CDR3 reads CASSMTSGGPGELFF. CDR3 nucleotides: TGTGCCAGCAGCATGACTAGCGGGGGCCCCGGGGAGCTGTTTTTT. The full variable domain, completed using reference TRBV7-9 and TRBJ2-2, is DTGVSQNPRHKITKRGQNVTFRCDPISEHNRLYWYRQTLGQGPEFLTYFQNEAQLEKSRLLSDRFSAERPKGSFSTLEIQRTEQGDSAMYLCASSMTSGGPGELFFGEGSRLTVL.

The chain couples TRBV7-2 to TRBJ1-2; D unresolved. V gave up 5 bases and J gave up 3 bases, with 10 bases separating them. This CDR3 is 13 amino acids long. Per the germline V gene, CDR1 is SGHTA and CDR2 is FQGNSA. CDR3 loop: CASSAPTDYGYTF. CDR3 nucleotides: TGTGCCAGCAGCGCGCCCACAGACTATGGCTACACCTTC.

The J gene is TRBJ1-2, the V gene TRBV29-1; tentatively, D is TRBD1 (6 bases). Germline assignment: CDR1 SQVTM and CDR2 ANQGSEA. Deletions cut 5 bases from V and 4 bases from J, with 17 bases between. The CDR3 is 14 amino acids. The CDR3 DNA reads as TGCAGCGTTTTATCGGGGGGCACGAGCTATGGCTACACCTTC. Residues: CSVLSGGTSYGYTF.

This chain uses TRBV5-4 with TRBJ2-7; TRBD1 matches at 8 bases. Germline V gene lookup returns CDR1 SGHNT and CDR2 YYREEE (reference sequence). The V and J ends lost 5 bases and 3 bases, in that order; junction bases with no gene match: 10. The CDR3 has 15 residues. CDR3 bases: TGTGCCAGCAGGCCCGGGACAGGTTTCTTCTACGAGCAGTACTTC. This encodes CASRPGTGFFYEQYF.

This chain links TRBV9 with TRBJ1-1; D unclear. Germline CDR1 is SGDLS and CDR2 is YYNGEE. The CDR3 runs to 13 residues. Trimming shortened V by 0 bases and J by 1 base, and 4 bases separated the two germline ends. CDR3 nucleotides: TGTGCCAGCAGCGTAGAATGGAACACTGAAGCTTTCTTT. This codes for CASSVEWNTEAFF.

The CDR3 nucleotides are TGTGCCAGCAGCGCCGGGACTAGCTCCTACAATGAGCAGTTCTTC. This translates into CASSAGTSSYNEQFF. The chain couples TRBV11-3 to TRBJ2-1; TRBD2 aligns across 8 bases. The germline V gene has CDR1 SGHNT and CDR2 YENEEA. Trimming at V came to 5 bases and at J to 0 bases, leaving 3 bases not matched to a gene. The CDR3 runs to 15 residues.

The chain recombines TRBV6-1 with TRBJ2-7; TRBD2 aligns across 8 bases. Trimming at V came to 2 bases and at J to 2 bases, leaving 8 bases not matched to a gene. From germline, CDR1 is MNHNS and CDR2 SASEGT. There are 16 residues in the CDR3. In nucleotides, the CDR3 is TGTGCCAGCAGTGAATTAGCGGGACAACCCCCCTACGAGCAGTACTTC. As protein: CASSELAGQPPYEQYF.

J is TRBJ1-1 and V is TRBV6-4; no clear D gene. V was shortened by 4 bases and J by 2 bases, with 14 bases between the two germline ends. The germline V gene encodes CDR1 MRHNA and CDR2 SNTAGT. The CDR3 consists of 15 residues. The CDR3 nucleotides read TGTGCCAGCAGTGCCCAGAGTGGAGCAAACACTGAAGCTTTCTTT. It codes for CASSAQSGANTEAFF.

The V call is TRBV5-1, the J call TRBJ1-4; D unclear. The V end was cut by 0 bases, the J end by 6 bases, with 9 bases between. Germline loops: CDR1 SGHRS, CDR2 YFSETQ. This CDR3 contains 14 residues. The CDR3 reads CASSLGGRDEKLFF. The CDR3 DNA follows: TGCGCCAGCAGCTTGGGGGGAAGGGATGAAAAACTGTTTTTT.

The rearrangement links TRBV29-1 to TRBJ1-5; D is unclear. The CDR3 covers 13 residues. V was clipped by 4 bases and J by 0 bases, with 7 bases between them. CDR1 is SQVTM and CDR2 is ANQGSEA in the germline V gene. The CDR3 region is CSVGTHSNQPQHF. The CDR3 coding sequence is TGCAGCGTTGGTACTCATAGCAATCAGCCCCAGCATTTT.

The count of this clone is one. The chain combines TRBV10-3 with TRBJ2-3; TRBD1 matches 11 bases. Germline values: CDR1 ENHRY, CDR2 SYGVKD. This CDR3 has 15 amino acids. J lost 5 bases, V lost 6 bases, and 7 bases had no gene match. The CDR3 here is CAISPGQGVGDTQYF. CDR3 bases: TGTGCCATCAGCCCGGGACAGGGGGTTGGAGATACGCAGTATTTT.

The chain joins TRBV25-1 to TRBJ1-2; D is unresolved. Germline values: CDR1 MGHDK, CDR2 SYGVNS. Trimming shortened V by 1 base and J by 8 bases, and 8 bases separated the two germline ends. The CDR3 runs to 12 residues. This chain's CDR3 is CASSEFGSGYTF. The DNA for the CDR3 is TGTGCCAGCAGTGAATTTGGCAGCGGCTACACCTTC.

This chain joins TRBV7-9 and TRBJ1-1; D is unresolved. Trimming removed 5 bases from V and 4 bases from J, with 8 bases in between. The CDR3 is made up of 12 amino acids. Germline lookup yields CDR1 SEHNR and CDR2 FQNEAQ (reference sequence). CDR3 amino acids: CASSTSGTEAFF. The CDR3 coding sequence is TGTGCCAGCAGCACATCGGGCACTGAAGCTTTCTTT.

This chain joins TRBV5-1 and TRBJ2-1, with 7 nucleotides matching TRBD2. V gave up 0 bases and J gave up 9 bases; unmatched junction bases: 9. CDR3 length: 15 amino acids. The germline gives CDR1 SGHRS, CDR2 YFSETQ. Written as DNA, the CDR3 is TGCGCCAGCAGCTTGGGGGGAGGGCCCTCTGGTGAGCAGTTCTTC. Protein product: CASSLGGGPSGEQFF.

J is TRBJ1-1 and V is TRBV5-1; 7 bases are shared with TRBD1. Looked up from germline, CDR1 is SGHRS and CDR2 is YFSETQ. With V trimmed by 4 bases and J by 4 bases, 7 bases remained unmatched. The CDR3 covers 14 residues. This CDR3 is CASSIYRGGTEAFF. The CDR3 DNA sequence: TGCGCCAGCAGCATTTACAGGGGTGGCACTGAAGCTTTCTTT.